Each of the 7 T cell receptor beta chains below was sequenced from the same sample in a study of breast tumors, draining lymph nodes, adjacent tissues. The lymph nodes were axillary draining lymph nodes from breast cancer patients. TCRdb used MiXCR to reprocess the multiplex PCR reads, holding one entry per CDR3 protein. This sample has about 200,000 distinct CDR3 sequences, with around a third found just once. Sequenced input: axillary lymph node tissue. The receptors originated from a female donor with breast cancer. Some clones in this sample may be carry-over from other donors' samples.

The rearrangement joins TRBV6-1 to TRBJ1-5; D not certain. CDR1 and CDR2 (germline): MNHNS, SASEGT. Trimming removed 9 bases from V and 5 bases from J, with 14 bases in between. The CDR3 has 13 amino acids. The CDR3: CASTQMGDQPQHF. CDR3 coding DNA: TGTGCCAGTACCCAGATGGGCGATCAGCCCCAGCATTTT.

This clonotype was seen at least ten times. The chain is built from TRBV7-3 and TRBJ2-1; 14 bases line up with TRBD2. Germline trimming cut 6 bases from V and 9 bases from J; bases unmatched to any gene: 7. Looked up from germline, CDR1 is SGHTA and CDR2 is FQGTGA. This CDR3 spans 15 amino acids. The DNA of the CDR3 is TGTGCCAGCAGTTTGGGACTAGCGGGAGTGAGTGAGCAGTTCTTC. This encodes CASSLGLAGVSEQFF.

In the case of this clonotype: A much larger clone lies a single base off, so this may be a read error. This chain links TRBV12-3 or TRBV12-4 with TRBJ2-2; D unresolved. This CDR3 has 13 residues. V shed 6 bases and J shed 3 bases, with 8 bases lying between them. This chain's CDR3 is CASSHLYTGELFF. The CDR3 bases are TGTGCCAGCAGCCACCTCTACACCGGGGAGCTGTTTTTT.

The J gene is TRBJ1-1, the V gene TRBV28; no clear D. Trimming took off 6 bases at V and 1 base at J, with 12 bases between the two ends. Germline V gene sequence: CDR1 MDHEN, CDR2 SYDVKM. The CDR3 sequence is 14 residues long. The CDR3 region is CASSPAWANTEAFF. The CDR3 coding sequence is TGTGCCAGCAGCCCCGCCTGGGCGAACACTGAAGCTTTCTTT.

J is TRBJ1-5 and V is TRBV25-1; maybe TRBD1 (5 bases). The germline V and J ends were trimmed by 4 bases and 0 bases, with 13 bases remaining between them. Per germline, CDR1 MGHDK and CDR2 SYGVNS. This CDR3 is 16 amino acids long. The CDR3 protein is CASSVTEGNSNQPQHF. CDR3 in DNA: TGTGCCAGCAGTGTTACAGAGGGGAATAGCAATCAGCCCCAGCATTTT. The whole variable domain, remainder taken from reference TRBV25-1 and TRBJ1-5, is EADIYQTPRYLVIGTGKKITLECSQTMGHDKMYWYQQDPGMELHLIHYSYGVNSTEKGDLSSESTVSRIRTEHFPLTLESARPSHTSQYLCASSVTEGNSNQPQHFGDGTRLSIL.

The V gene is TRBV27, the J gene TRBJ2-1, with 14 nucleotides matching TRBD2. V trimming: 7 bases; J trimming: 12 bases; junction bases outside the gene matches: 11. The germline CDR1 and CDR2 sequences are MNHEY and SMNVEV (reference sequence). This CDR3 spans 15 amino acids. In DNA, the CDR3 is TGTGCCAGCAAAATACAGGGACTAGCGGGAGAAGGGCAGTTCTTC. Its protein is CASKIQGLAGEGQFF.

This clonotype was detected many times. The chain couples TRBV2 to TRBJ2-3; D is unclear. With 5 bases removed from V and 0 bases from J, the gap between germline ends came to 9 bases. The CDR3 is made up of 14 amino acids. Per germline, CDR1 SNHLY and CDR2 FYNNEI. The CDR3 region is CASSSRASTDTQYF. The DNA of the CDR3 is TGTGCCAGCAGTTCCCGAGCTAGCACAGATACGCAGTATTTT.